This T cell receptor (beta chain) emerged from a study of blood T cell repertoires in COVID-19 (dated by TCRdb to the early 2020s). At the level of the whole study: Collaborator samples came from the United States, Italy and Spain and covered acute and convalescent phases of COVID-19. The material from the prospective study consisted of cDNA or gDNA derived from T cells, B-cell-depleted T cells, or PBMCs. The dataset comprised deeply sampled blood TCRbeta repertoires from subjects exposed to, actively infected with, or recovered from COVID-19. The repertoires were made available in a free public database intended to serve as a resource for research on the immune response to SARS-CoV-2. Samples came from the ongoing ImmuneRACE study (first 160 participants) plus 1,254 subjects from 6 global collaborators. A de-identified subject ID, COVID-19 status, age in years and sex were almost always included in the sample metadata. Where available, HLA class I and class II types were obtained from metadata supplied by the sample provider rather than from assay-based typing.

Whole blood was collected in K2EDTA tubes by collaborating institutions according to the institutions' own protocols. Collaborator samples were shipped for TCRbeta analysis as frozen whole blood, isolated PBMCs, or DNA extracted from either sample type. Worth noting for this clone: Its antigen is not yet known. Per-base quality was not reported, and no clone a single base away is much larger than it.

Study-wide conclusions, independent of this receptor: The amount of clinical and demographic metadata varied by source and participant and was provided uncurated.

The immunoSEQ Assay, a bias-controlled multiplex PCR, was used to amplify TCRbeta CDR3 regions from genomic DNA. The published analysis was carried out like this. The number of nucleated cells in each sample was estimated by amplification of reference gene primers within the assay. Sequence reads were collapsed and filtered to measure the absolute abundance of every unique TCRbeta CDR3 rearrangement. For each sample, productive Simpson clonality was calculated as the square root of Simpson's diversity index over productive rearrangements. As stored in TCRdb, this immuneACCESS dataset retains in-frame rearrangements with V and J assigned. A fraction of the clones does not appear; measured against another copy, unresolved V genes explain less than half of the discrepancy, and the remainder lacks a known reason. V, J and clone size reflect that table, while D and trimming were determined from the DNA. For this sample the table gives 130,000 or so clones, of which about 80% were detected only once. The top ten clonotypes cover roughly an eighth of the sample.

For CDR1 and CDR2, the germline V gene lists KGHSH and LQKENI. Counted from cysteine to phenylalanine, this CDR3 has 17 amino acids. Only the CDR3 region is kept as DNA, spanning 51 bases read in frame from base 1. Trimming takes 4 bases off V and 2 bases off J; junction bases not matched to a gene: 7. The TCR comes from a woman aged 55-69 years with acute or convalescent COVID-19. The chain is assembled from TRBV18 and TRBJ2-6, with TRBD1 matching 8 junction bases. Sequencing was performed on peripheral blood. The nucleotide sequence is given as TGTGCCAGCTCACGAACGACAGGGGAGCCTGGGGCCAACGTCCTGACTTTC. The encoded protein is CASSRTTGEPGANVLTF.